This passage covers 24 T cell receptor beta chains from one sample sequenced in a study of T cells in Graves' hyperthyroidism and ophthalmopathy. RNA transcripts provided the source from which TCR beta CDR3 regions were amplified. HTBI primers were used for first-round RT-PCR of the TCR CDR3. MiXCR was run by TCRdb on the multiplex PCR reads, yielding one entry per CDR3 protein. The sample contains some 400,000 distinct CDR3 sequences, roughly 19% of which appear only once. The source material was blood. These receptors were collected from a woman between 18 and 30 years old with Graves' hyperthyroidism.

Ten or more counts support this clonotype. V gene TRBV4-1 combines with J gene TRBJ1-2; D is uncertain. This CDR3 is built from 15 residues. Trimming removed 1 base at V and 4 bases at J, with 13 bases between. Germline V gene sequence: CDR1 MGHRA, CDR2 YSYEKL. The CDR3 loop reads CASSQVLTERYGYTF. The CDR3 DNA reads TGCGCCAGCAGCCAAGTATTGACTGAACGCTATGGCTACACCTTC.

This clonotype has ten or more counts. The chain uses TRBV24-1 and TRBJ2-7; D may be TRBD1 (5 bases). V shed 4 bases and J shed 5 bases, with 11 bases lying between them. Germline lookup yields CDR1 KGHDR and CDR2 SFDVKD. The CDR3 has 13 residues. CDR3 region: CATSDLTADEQYF. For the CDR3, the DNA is TGTGCCACCAGTGACCTGACAGCCGACGAGCAGTACTTC.

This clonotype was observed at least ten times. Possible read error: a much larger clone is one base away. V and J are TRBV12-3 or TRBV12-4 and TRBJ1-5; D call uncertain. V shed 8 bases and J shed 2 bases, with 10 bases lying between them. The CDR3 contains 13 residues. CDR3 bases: TGTGCCAGCCGGGGTCCGGGCAATCAGCCCCAGCATTTT. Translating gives CASRGPGNQPQHF.

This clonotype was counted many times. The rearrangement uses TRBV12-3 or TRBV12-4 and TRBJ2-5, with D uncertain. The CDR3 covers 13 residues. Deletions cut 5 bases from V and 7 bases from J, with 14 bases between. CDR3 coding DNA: TGTGCCAGCAGTAAGGGTTCATCGGGGACCCAGTACTTC. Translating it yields CASSKGSSGTQYF.

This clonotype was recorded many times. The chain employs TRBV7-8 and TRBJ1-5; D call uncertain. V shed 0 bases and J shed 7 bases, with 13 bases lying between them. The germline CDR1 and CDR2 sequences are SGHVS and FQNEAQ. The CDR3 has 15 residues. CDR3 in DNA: TGTGCCAGCAGCTTAGCGACCGGGGATTCGCAGCCCCAGCATTTT. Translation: CASSLATGDSQPQHF.

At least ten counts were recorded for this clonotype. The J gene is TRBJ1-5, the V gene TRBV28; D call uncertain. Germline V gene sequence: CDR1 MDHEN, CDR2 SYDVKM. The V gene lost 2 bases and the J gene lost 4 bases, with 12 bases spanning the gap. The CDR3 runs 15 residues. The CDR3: CASSLVSALNQPQHF. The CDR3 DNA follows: TGTGCCAGCAGTTTAGTCTCGGCGCTAAATCAGCCCCAGCATTTT. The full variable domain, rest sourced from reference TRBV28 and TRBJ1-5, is DVKVTQSSRYLVKRTGEKVFLECVQDMDHENMFWYRQDPGLGLRLIYFSYDVKMKEKGDIPEGYSVSREKKERFSLILESASTNQTSMYLCASSLVSALNQPQHFGDGTRLSIL.

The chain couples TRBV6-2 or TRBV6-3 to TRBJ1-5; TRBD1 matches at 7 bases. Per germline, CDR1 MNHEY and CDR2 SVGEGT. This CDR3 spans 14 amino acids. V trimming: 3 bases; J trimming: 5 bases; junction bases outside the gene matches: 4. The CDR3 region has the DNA TGTGCCAGCAGTTATGGAGGGGGCTATCAGCCCCAGCATTTT. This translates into CASSYGGGYQPQHF.

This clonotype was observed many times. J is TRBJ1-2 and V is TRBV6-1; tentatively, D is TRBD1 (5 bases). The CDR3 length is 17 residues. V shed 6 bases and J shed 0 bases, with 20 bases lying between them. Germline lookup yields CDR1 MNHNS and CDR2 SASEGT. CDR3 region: CASSPGNWGKSNYGYTF. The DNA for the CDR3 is TGTGCCAGCAGCCCCGGGAATTGGGGCAAATCTAACTATGGCTACACCTTC.

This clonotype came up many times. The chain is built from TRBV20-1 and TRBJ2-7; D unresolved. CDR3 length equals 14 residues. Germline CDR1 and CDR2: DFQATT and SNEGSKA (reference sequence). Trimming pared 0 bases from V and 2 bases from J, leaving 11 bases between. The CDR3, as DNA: TGCAGTGCTAGAGATCGGGCCAGAGCCTACGAGCAGTACTTC. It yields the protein CSARDRARAYEQYF.

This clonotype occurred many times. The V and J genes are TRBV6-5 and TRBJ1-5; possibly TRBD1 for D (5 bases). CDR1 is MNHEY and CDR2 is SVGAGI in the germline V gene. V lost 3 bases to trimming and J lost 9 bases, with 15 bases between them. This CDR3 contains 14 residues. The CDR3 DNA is TGTGCCAGCAGTTATACGTCAGGGTCCCCGCCCCAGCATTTT. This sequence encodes CASSYTSGSPPQHF.

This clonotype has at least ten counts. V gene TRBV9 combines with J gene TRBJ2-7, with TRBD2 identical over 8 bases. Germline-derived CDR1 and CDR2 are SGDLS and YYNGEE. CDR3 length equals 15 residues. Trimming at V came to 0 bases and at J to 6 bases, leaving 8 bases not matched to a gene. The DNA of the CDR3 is TGTGCCAGCAGCGTAGATCCAGCGGGGGTACGCGAGCAGTACTTC. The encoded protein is CASSVDPAGVREQYF.

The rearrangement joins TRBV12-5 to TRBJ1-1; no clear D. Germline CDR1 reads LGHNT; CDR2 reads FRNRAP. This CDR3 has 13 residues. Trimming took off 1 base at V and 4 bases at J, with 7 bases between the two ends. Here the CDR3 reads CASGLGQTTEAFF. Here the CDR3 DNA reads TGTGCTAGTGGTTTGGGGCAGACCACTGAAGCTTTCTTT.

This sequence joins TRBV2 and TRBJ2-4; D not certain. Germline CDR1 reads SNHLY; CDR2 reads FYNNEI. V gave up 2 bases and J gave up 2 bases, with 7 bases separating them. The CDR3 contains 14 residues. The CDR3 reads CASSEQVTKNIQYF. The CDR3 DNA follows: TGTGCCAGCAGTGAACAGGTTACCAAAAACATTCAGTACTTC.

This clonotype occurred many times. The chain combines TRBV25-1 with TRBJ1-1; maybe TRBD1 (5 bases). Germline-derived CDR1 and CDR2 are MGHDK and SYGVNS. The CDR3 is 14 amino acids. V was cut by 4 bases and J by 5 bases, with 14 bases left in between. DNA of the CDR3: TGTGCCAGCAGTGGGGGCGGGCCTCGGACTGAAGCTTTCTTT. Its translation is CASSGGGPRTEAFF.

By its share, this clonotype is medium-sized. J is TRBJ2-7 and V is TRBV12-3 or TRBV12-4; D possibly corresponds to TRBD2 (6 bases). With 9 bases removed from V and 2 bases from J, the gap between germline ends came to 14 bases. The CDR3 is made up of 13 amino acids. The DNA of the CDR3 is TGTGCCAGTACCCTCTCGGGGGCCTACGAGCAGTACTTC. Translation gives CASTLSGAYEQYF.

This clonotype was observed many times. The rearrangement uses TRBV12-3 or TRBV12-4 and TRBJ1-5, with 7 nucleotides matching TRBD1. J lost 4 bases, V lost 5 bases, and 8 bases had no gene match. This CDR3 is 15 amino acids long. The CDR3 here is CASSRGDRPNQPQHF. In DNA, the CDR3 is TGTGCCAGCAGTCGGGGGGACAGACCGAATCAGCCCCAGCATTTT.

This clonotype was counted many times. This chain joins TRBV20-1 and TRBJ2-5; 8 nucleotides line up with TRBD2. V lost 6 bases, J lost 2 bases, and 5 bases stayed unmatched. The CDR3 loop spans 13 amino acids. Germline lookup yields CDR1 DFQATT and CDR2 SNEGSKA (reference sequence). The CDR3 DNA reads TGCAGTGCCGACCCGGGGGGGCAAGAGACCCAGTACTTC. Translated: CSADPGGQETQYF.

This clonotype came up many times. The CDR3 here is CASKLSQTGLAAFF. The CDR3 coding sequence is TGTGCCAGCAAATTGTCCCAGACAGGGTTGGCCGCTTTCTTT. The V gene is TRBV6-1, the J gene TRBJ1-1; 7 bases map to TRBD1. J lost 11 bases, V lost 7 bases, and 16 bases had no gene match. The CDR3 runs 14 residues. Germline lookup yields CDR1 MNHNS and CDR2 SASEGT.

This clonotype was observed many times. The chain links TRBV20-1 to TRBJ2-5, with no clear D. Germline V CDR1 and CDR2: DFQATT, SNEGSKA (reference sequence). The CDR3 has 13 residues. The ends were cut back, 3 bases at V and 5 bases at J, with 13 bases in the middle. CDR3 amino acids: CSARKLVKETQYF. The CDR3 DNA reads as TGCAGTGCTAGGAAGCTAGTGAAGGAGACCCAGTACTTC.

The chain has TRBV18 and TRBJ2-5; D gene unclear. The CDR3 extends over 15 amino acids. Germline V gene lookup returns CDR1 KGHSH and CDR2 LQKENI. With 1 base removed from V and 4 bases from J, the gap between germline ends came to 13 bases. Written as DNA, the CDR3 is TGTGCCAGCTCACCACGGTCGGTGGCTAGAGAGACCCAGTACTTC. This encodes CASSPRSVARETQYF.

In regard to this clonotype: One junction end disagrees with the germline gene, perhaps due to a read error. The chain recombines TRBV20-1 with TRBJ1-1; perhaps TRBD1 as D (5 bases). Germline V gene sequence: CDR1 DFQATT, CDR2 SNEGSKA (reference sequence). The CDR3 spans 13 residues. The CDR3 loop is CSAISGAATDAFF. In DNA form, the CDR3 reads TGCAGTGCTATCTCCGGGGCTGCGACTGATGCTTTCTTT.

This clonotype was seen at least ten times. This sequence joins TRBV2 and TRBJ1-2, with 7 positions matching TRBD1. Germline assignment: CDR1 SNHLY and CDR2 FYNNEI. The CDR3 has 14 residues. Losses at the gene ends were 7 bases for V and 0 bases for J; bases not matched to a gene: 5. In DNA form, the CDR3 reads TGTGCCAGCACCCGGGGGACAGCTAACTATGGCTACACCTTC. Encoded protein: CASTRGTANYGYTF.

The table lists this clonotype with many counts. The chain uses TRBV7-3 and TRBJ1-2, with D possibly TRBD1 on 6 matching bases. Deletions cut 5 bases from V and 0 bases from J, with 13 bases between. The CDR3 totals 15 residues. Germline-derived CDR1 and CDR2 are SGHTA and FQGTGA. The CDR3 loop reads CASSRGGEANYGYTF. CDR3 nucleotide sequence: TGTGCCAGCAGCCGGGGGGGCGAAGCTAACTATGGCTACACCTTC. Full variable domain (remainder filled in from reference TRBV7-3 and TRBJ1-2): GAGVSQTPSNKVTEKGKYVELRCDPISGHTALYWYRQSLGQGPEFLIYFQGTGAADDSGLPNDRFFAVRPEGSVSTLKIQRTERGDSAVYLCASSRGGEANYGYTFGSGTRLTVV.

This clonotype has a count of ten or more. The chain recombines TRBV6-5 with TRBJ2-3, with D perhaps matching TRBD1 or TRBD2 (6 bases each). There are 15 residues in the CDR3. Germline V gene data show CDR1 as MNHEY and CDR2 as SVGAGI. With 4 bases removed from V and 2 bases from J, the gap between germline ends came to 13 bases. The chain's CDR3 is CASSSGGSDTDTQYF. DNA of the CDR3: TGTGCCAGCAGTTCCGGGGGCTCCGACACAGATACGCAGTATTTT.